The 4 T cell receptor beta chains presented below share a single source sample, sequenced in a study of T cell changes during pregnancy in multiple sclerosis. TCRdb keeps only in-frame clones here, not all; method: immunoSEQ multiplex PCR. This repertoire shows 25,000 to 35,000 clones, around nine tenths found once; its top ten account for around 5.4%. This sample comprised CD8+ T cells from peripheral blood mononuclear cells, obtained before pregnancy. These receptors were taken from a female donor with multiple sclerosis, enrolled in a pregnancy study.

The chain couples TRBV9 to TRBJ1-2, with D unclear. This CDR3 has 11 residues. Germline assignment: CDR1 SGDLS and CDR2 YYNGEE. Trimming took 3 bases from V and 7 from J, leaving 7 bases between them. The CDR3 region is CASSAVGGYTF. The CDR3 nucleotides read TGTGCCAGCAGCGCGGTTGGTGGCTACACCTTC.

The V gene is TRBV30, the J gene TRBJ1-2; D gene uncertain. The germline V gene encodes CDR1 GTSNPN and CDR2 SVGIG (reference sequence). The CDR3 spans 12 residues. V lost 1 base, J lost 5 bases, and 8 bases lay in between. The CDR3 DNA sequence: TGTGCCTGGAGTGGACTGCTATATGGCTACACCTTC. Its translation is CAWSGLLYGYTF. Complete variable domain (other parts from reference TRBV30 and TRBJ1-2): SQTIHQWPATLVQPVGSPLSLECTVEGTSNPNLYWYRQAAGRGLQLLFYSVGIGQISSEVPQNLSASRPQDRQFILSSKKLLLSDSGFYLCAWSGLLYGYTFGSGTRLTVV.

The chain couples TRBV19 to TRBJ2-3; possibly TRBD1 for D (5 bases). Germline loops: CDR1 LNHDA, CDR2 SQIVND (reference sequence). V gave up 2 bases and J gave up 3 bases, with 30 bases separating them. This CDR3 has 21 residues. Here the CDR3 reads CASSITSLSPQVAHGTDTQYF. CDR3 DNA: TGTGCCAGTAGTATAACTTCTCTGTCCCCACAGGTAGCCCACGGAACAGATACGCAGTATTTT.

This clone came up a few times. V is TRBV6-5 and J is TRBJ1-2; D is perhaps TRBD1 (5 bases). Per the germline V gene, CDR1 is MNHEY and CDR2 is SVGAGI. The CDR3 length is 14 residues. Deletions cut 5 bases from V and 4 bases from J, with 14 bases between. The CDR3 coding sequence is TGTGCCAGCAGTGCCCAGGGTGGCAGCTATGGCTACACCTTC. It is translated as CASSAQGGSYGYTF.